This T cell receptor (beta chain) is drawn from a study of blood T cell repertoires in COVID-19. Study background: COVID-19 samples, acute and convalescent, were from the United States, Italy and Spain.

Assay used: immunoSEQ multiplex PCR; TCRdb lists only in-frame clones, some missing. Of some 300,000 clones listed, roughly 91% are singletons. The age range of participants was about 18 to 100 years, with residence in some 25 US areas. Participants reported their clinical history, and cohort assignment relied on those reports. The sequenced sample was PBMCs or T cells enriched from blood (not recorded which). This sequence originates from a woman aged 55-69 years in a cohort exposed to, infected with or recovered from COVID-19 (not recorded which).

The chain's CDR3 is CASRPGQPNTEAFF. The CDR3 DNA is TGTGCCAGCAGACCGGGACAGCCGAACACTGAAGCTTTCTTT. The J gene is TRBJ1-1, the V gene TRBV27; TRBD1 matches 7 bases. Losses at the gene ends were 6 bases for V and 1 base for J; bases not matched to a gene: 5. The V gene's germline CDR1 is MNHEY and CDR2 SMNVEV (reference sequence). The CDR3 has 14 residues.